One sample yielded the 20 T cell receptor beta chains listed below, sequenced in a study of T cell changes during pregnancy in multiple sclerosis. TCRdb's copy holds only in-frame clones and misses some; the assay was immunoSEQ multiplex PCR. The sample lists roughly 100,000 clones; about 89% were seen once. Sequences were derived from peripheral blood, sampled before pregnancy. The receptors here all came from a female donor with multiple sclerosis, enrolled in a pregnancy study.

The chain uses TRBV7-6 and TRBJ2-7, with TRBD2 matching over 12 bases. Germline CDR1 and CDR2: SGHVS and FNYEAQ. This CDR3 comprises 14 residues. The trim removed 4 bases at V and 4 bases at J, leaving 2 bases unmatched. CDR3 region: CASSSGTSGYEQYF. As DNA, the CDR3 is TGTGCCAGCAGCTCGGGGACTAGCGGGTACGAGCAGTACTTC.

The chain combines TRBV9 with TRBJ2-7; D not certain. Germline loops: CDR1 SGDLS, CDR2 YYNGEE. Trimming took off 0 bases at V and 3 bases at J, with 10 bases between the two ends. The CDR3 length is 14 residues. The DNA of the CDR3 is TGTGCCAGCAGCGTAGGAGTAGCCGTCTACGAGCAGTACTTC. Encoded protein: CASSVGVAVYEQYF.

The V call is TRBV6-1, the J call TRBJ1-1; perhaps TRBD1 as D (6 bases). CDR1 is MNHNS and CDR2 is SASEGT in the germline V gene. Between the trimmed V and J ends, which lost 8 bases and 4 bases, there was a span of 17 bases. The CDR3 contains 14 residues. Written as DNA, the CDR3 is TGTGCCAGCTGTCAGGGGTCTCTTGGCACTGAAGCTTTCTTT. Its protein is CASCQGSLGTEAFF.

This clone has just a few counts. The rearrangement links TRBV9 to TRBJ1-1; no clear D gene. CDR1 and CDR2 (germline): SGDLS, YYNGEE. V was clipped by 1 base and J by 3 bases, with 7 bases between them. The CDR3 has 13 amino acids. The chain's CDR3 is CASSVSGYTEAFF. CDR3 nucleotide sequence: TGTGCCAGCAGCGTATCCGGGTACACTGAAGCTTTCTTT.

The CDR3 spells CASSKRQGARVNYGYTF. The CDR3 nucleotides are TGTGCCAGCAGCAAGCGACAGGGGGCCAGAGTTAACTATGGCTACACCTTC. V is TRBV13 and J is TRBJ1-2; 10 nucleotides align to TRBD1. Germline V CDR1 and CDR2: PRHDT, FYEKMQ (reference sequence). There are 17 residues in the CDR3. V lost 5 bases and J lost 1; bases outside the gene matches: 10. Using reference TRBV13 and TRBJ1-2 for the parts outside the CDR3, the full variable domain is AAGVIQSPRHLIKEKRETATLKCYPIPRHDTVYWYQQGPGQDPQFLISFYEKMQSDKGSIPDRFSAQQFSDYHSELNMSSLELGDSALYFCASSKRQGARVNYGYTFGSGTRLTVV.

The genes are TRBV18 and TRBJ1-3; 7 nucleotides agree with TRBD1. This CDR3 is 15 amino acids long. After removal of 6 bases from V and 2 bases from J, the junction contained 7 bases not matched to a gene. Germline-derived CDR1 and CDR2 are KGHSH and LQKENI. DNA for the CDR3: TGTGCCAGCTCCGAAGGAGGGGGCGCTGGAAACACCATATATTTT. Residues: CASSEGGGAGNTIYF.

This clone has only a few counts. The chain has TRBV4-3 and TRBJ2-6, with D possibly being TRBD1 (6 bases). The CDR3 contains 16 residues. The V and J ends lost 0 bases and 3 bases respectively, with 9 bases between them. CDR1 is LGHNA and CDR2 is YSLEER in the germline V gene. The CDR3 is CASSQDPQGGANVLTF. The CDR3 DNA is TGCGCCAGCAGCCAAGATCCACAGGGTGGGGCCAACGTCCTGACTTTC.

This clone occurred once. This sequence joins TRBV11-3 and TRBJ2-3; 12 nucleotides align to TRBD2. Germline V gene data show CDR1 as SGHNT and CDR2 as YENEEA. This CDR3 has 19 residues. Losses at the gene ends were 1 base for V and 0 bases for J; bases not matched to a gene: 8. CDR3 in DNA: TGTGCCAGCAGCTTAGCCACAAGGACTAGCGGGGCGAGCACAGATACGCAGTATTTT. This encodes CASSLATRTSGASTDTQYF.

This sequence joins TRBV28 and TRBJ2-5; TRBD2 matches at 11 bases. Losses at the gene ends were 8 bases for V and 4 bases for J; bases not matched to a gene: 6. Germline loops: CDR1 MDHEN, CDR2 SYDVKM. This CDR3 spans 14 amino acids. The CDR3: CASLTSGSAETQYF. The DNA of the CDR3 is TGTGCCAGCCTAACTAGCGGGAGTGCAGAGACCCAGTACTTC.

The CDR3 here is CASSGGALMNTEAFF. The CDR3 coding sequence is TGCGCCAGCAGCGGGGGGGCTCTCATGAACACTGAAGCTTTCTTT. The gene calls are TRBV5-1 and TRBJ1-1; D is possibly TRBD1 (6 bases). Trimming stripped 4 bases from V and 0 bases from J, with 13 bases between. Germline CDR1 and CDR2: SGHRS and YFSETQ. The CDR3 sequence is 15 residues long.

V gene TRBV27 combines with J gene TRBJ2-5; 12 bases match TRBD2. The CDR3 is 16 amino acids. J gave up 1 base and V 2 bases, and 2 bases lay outside the gene matches. Germline values: CDR1 MNHEY, CDR2 SMNVEV (reference sequence). CDR3 sequence reads: CASSLGLAGSQETQYF. The CDR3 nucleotides are TGTGCCAGCAGTTTAGGACTAGCGGGGTCCCAAGAGACCCAGTACTTC.

The CDR3 nucleotides are TGTGCCAGTAGTATCCTCGGCGGGACCTACAATGAGCAGTTCTTC. Protein: CASSILGGTYNEQFF. The chain links TRBV19 to TRBJ2-1; TRBD2 might be the D (6 bases). The CDR3 length is 15 residues. Trimming removed 3 bases from V and 2 bases from J, with 11 bases in between. The germline V gene has CDR1 LNHDA and CDR2 SQIVND (reference sequence). Full variable domain (outside the CDR3, taken from reference TRBV19 and TRBJ2-1): DGGITQSPKYLFRKEGQNVTLSCEQNLNHDAMYWYRQDPGQGLRLIYYSQIVNDFQKGDIAEGYSVSREKKESFPLTVTSAQKNPTAFYLCASSILGGTYNEQFFGPGTRLTVL.

This clone was found a few times. The genes are TRBV6-5 and TRBJ1-2; 10 nucleotides line up with TRBD1. J was trimmed by 8 bases and V by 1 base; bases with no gene match: 1. This CDR3 contains 13 residues. Germline-derived CDR1 and CDR2 are MNHEY and SVGAGI. The CDR3 loop reads CASSYLGQGGYTF. CDR3 DNA: TGTGCCAGCAGTTACTTGGGACAGGGGGGCTACACCTTC.

The J gene is TRBJ2-1, the V gene TRBV5-1; tentative D call: TRBD2 (5 bases). Germline V gives CDR1 SGHRS, CDR2 YFSETQ. V was pared by 4 bases and J by 0 bases, with 11 bases between. The CDR3 contains 15 residues. CDR3 nucleotides: TGCGCCAGCAGCCAGCTAGGGAGCTCCTACAATGAGCAGTTCTTC. Its translation is CASSQLGSSYNEQFF.

This clone came up a few times. V is TRBV4-2 and J is TRBJ2-2; TRBD2 matches at 9 bases. The CDR3 spans 19 residues. V trimming: 1 base; J trimming: 3 bases; junction bases outside the gene matches: 12. Per the germline V gene, CDR1 is LGHNA and CDR2 is YNFKEQ. The CDR3 sequence: CASSQGSSSGNLDTGELFF. The CDR3 region has the DNA TGTGCCAGCAGCCAAGGATCCTCTAGCGGGAATCTGGACACCGGGGAGCTGTTTTTT.

The chain employs TRBV6-6 and TRBJ1-6; 7 bases are a match to TRBD1. The ends lost 8 bases at V and 7 bases at J; junction bases unmatched: 11. CDR3 length: 15 amino acids. Germline CDR1 is MNHNY and CDR2 is SVGAGI (reference sequence). In nucleotides, the CDR3 is TGTGCCAGCCTGCGACAGGGAACGGTGAATTCACCCCTCCACTTT. It codes for CASLRQGTVNSPLHF.

The chain recombines TRBV5-1 with TRBJ1-2; unclear D gene. The CDR3 has 15 amino acids. V gave up 4 bases and J gave up 0 bases, with 13 bases separating them. Germline assignment: CDR1 SGHRS and CDR2 YFSETQ. CDR3 sequence (DNA): TGCGCCAGCAGCACCGGTAGTAAAGCTAACTATGGCTACACCTTC. It codes for CASSTGSKANYGYTF.

The chain combines TRBV27 with TRBJ2-7, with 11 bases that match TRBD1. The CDR3 contains 15 residues. Germline trimming cut 6 bases from V and 2 bases from J; bases unmatched to any gene: 6. Germline CDR1 and CDR2: MNHEY and SMNVEV (reference sequence). The CDR3 region is CASRRTGGQPYEQYF. Here the CDR3 DNA reads TGTGCCAGCAGACGGACAGGGGGCCAACCCTACGAGCAGTACTTC.

The CDR3 DNA sequence: TGTGCCAGCAGCTTAGTTGGGGCCACGGAGACCCAGTACTTC. Residues: CASSLVGATETQYF. The chain combines TRBV11-2 with TRBJ2-5; D might be TRBD1 (5 bases). CDR1 is SGHAT, CDR2 FQNNGV, per germline. V was cut by 1 base and J by 5 bases, with 11 bases left in between. The CDR3 is 14 residues long.

This clone was seen a single time. J is TRBJ2-3 and V is TRBV2, with D hard to call. This CDR3 is built from 14 residues. V shed 2 bases and J shed 5 bases, with 11 bases lying between them. Germline V gene data show CDR1 as SNHLY and CDR2 as FYNNEI. DNA for the CDR3: TGTGCCAGCAGTGAAACTTTGCTACTAGATACGCAGTATTTT. The encoded protein is CASSETLLLDTQYF.